A single sample gave rise to the 14 T cell receptor beta chains below, sequenced in a study of blood T cell repertoires in COVID-19. Profiling relied on immunoSEQ multiplex PCR, and the TCRdb table lists in-frame clones only, not all of them. The sample has about 330,000 clones; about 82% are singletons. The sample was peripheral blood. The receptor set was obtained from a human donor in a cohort sampled during active COVID-19.

This chain uses TRBV5-1 with TRBJ2-1; 13 bases agree with TRBD2. V was clipped by 0 bases and J by 9 bases; unmatched bases: 6. CDR1 and CDR2 from the germline V gene are SGHRS and YFSETQ. The CDR3 covers 16 residues. CDR3 amino acids: CASSLVGLAGFSEQFF. CDR3 DNA: TGCGCCAGCAGCTTGGTGGGACTAGCGGGGTTTAGTGAGCAGTTCTTC.

The chain uses TRBV9 and TRBJ2-7; 7 bases are shared with TRBD1. Germline trimming cut 4 bases from V and 1 base from J; bases unmatched to any gene: 8. The CDR3 runs to 15 residues. Germline V lookup: CDR1 SGDLS, CDR2 YYNGEE. The CDR3 loop reads CASSPGQVSSYEQYF. The DNA for the CDR3 is TGTGCCAGCAGCCCCGGACAGGTCTCTTCCTACGAGCAGTACTTC.

This clone has a handful of counts. J is TRBJ1-2 and V is TRBV5-5; D is possibly TRBD1 (6 bases). CDR1 is SGHKS, CDR2 YYEKEE, per germline (reference sequence). The CDR3 totals 12 residues. V lost 3 bases to trimming and J lost 6 bases, with 9 bases between them. CDR3 bases: TGTGCCAGCAGCTCAGGGGCTCATGGCTACACCTTC. Its protein product is CASSSGAHGYTF.

The V and J genes are TRBV5-5 and TRBJ2-3; no clear D gene. Germline CDR1 SGHKS, CDR2 YYEKEE (reference sequence). V lost 6 bases to trimming and J lost 0 bases, with 8 bases between them. The CDR3 runs to 13 residues. The CDR3 here is CASNRLSTDTQYF. The CDR3 DNA sequence: TGTGCCAGCAATCGACTTAGCACAGATACGCAGTATTTT.

The CDR3 is CASSSGGSGETIQYF. The CDR3 DNA sequence: TGTGCCAGCAGCTCCGGGGGTAGCGGGGAGACAATACAGTATTTT. The chain is built from TRBV7-3 and TRBJ2-3; 8 nucleotides agree with TRBD2. This CDR3 region has 15 residues. Germline V gives CDR1 SGHTA, CDR2 FQGTGA. Losses at the gene ends were 4 bases for V and 12 bases for J; bases not matched to a gene: 15.

The chain has TRBV9 and TRBJ2-7; perhaps TRBD1 as D (6 bases). CDR1 is SGDLS and CDR2 is YYNGEE in the germline V gene. V was pared by 0 bases and J by 4 bases, with 14 bases between. The CDR3 runs to 15 residues. The CDR3 DNA reads as TGTGCCAGCAGCGTAGGTTGGACAGAGGTTTACGAGCAGTACTTC. It is translated as CASSVGWTEVYEQYF.

The CDR3 DNA follows: TGTGCCAGCAGTGATAGGGAGAGGGACGGGGAGCTGTTTTTT. Residues: CASSDRERDGELFF. This chain links TRBV6-1 with TRBJ2-2, with D possibly matching TRBD2 (5 bases). Germline loops: CDR1 MNHNS, CDR2 SASEGT. The CDR3 length is 14 residues. V lost 3 bases and J lost 7, with 12 bases in between.

This chain joins TRBV3-1 (or the pseudogene TRBV3-2) and TRBJ1-1; 10 bases are shared with TRBD1. The CDR3 runs 18 residues. Germline-derived CDR1 and CDR2 are LGHDT and YNNKEL (reference sequence). V shed 1 base and J 4 bases; nucleotides not matched to a gene: 12. The CDR3 loop is CASSQVPGQGDFVTEAFF. CDR3 DNA sequence: TGTGCCAGCAGCCAAGTTCCAGGACAGGGGGATTTCGTCACTGAAGCTTTCTTT.

This chain links TRBV5-1 with TRBJ1-5; D is unclear. The CDR3 sequence is 15 residues long. V was cut by 4 bases and J by 1 base, with 12 bases left in between. CDR1 SGHRS and CDR2 YFSETQ come from the germline V gene. This CDR3 is CASSKDGESNQPQHF. The CDR3 DNA follows: TGCGCCAGCAGCAAGGACGGGGAGAGCAATCAGCCCCAGCATTTT.

This chain links TRBV10-3 with TRBJ1-2, with 9 bases identical to TRBD1. Unmatched junction bases numbered 2, after V lost 3 bases and J lost 0 bases. CDR1 ENHRY and CDR2 SYGVKD come from the germline V gene. The CDR3 is made up of 15 amino acids. The CDR3 DNA sequence: TGTGCCATCAGTGACCGGGACAGGGCTAACTATGGCTACACCTTC. It translates to CAISDRDRANYGYTF.

This clone was recorded once. This rearrangement joins TRBV4-1 to TRBJ2-2, with 11 bases matching TRBD2. CDR3 length equals 19 residues. Germline V gene sequence: CDR1 MGHRA, CDR2 YSYEKL. The V gene end was trimmed by 1 base and the J gene end by 7 bases; junction bases not matched to a gene: 14. CDR3 DNA sequence: TGCGCCAGCAGCCAAGTATGGCTAGCGGGGGGCATGAGAAGCGGGGAGCTGTTTTTT. Its translation is CASSQVWLAGGMRSGELFF.

The chain employs TRBV12-3 or TRBV12-4 and TRBJ2-5; 9 bases are a match to TRBD2. There are 13 residues in the CDR3. V dropped 4 bases and J dropped 4; count of bases not matched to a gene: 1. The CDR3, as DNA: TGTGCCAGCAGTTGGACTAGCGCAGAGACCCAGTACTTC. Protein sequence: CASSWTSAETQYF.

The chain uses TRBV6-5 and TRBJ2-1, with 12 positions matching TRBD2. Germline CDR1 MNHEY, CDR2 SVGAGI. The CDR3 runs to 15 residues. The V segment lost 5 bases and the J segment 7 bases; nucleotides outside the gene matches: 6. The CDR3 DNA is TGTGCCAGCAGTCACGGACTAGCGGGGTCTAATGAGCAGTTCTTC. Its translation: CASSHGLAGSNEQFF.

V usage is TRBV27 and J usage is TRBJ1-5, with D maybe TRBD1 (6 bases). Trimming cost V 3 bases and J 2 bases, with 8 bases left between them. Germline V gene data show CDR1 as MNHEY and CDR2 as SMNVEV (reference sequence). The CDR3 runs to 14 residues. CDR3 in amino acids: CASSFYRGNQPQHF. CDR3 bases: TGTGCCAGCAGTTTCTACAGGGGCAATCAGCCCCAGCATTTT.